Listed below are T cell receptor beta chains from one sample, sequenced in a study of T cells in Graves' hyperthyroidism and ophthalmopathy. TCRdb passed the multiplex PCR reads through MiXCR, listing each CDR3 protein once. The top ten hold roughly 8.2% of the sample, which has hundreds of thousands of distinct CDR3 sequences, more than 45% seen once. The sample comprised peripheral blood or thyroid tissue (not recorded which). Source of these receptors: a woman younger than 30 with Graves' hyperthyroidism. CDR3s include the opening cysteine and the closing phenylalanine or tryptophan. D genes are given only for firm matches. Not all rows give a size; the values are once, few, many and, for expanded clones, a class.

d_gene	v_gene	j_gene	abundance	CDR3nt	CDR3aa
TRBD2	TRBV29-1	TRBJ2-7	NA	TGCAGCGCGACGGGACTAGCGGGAGGACTATCCTACGAGCAGTACTTC	CSATGLAGGLSYEQYF
NA	TRBV7-2	TRBJ1-4	many	TGTGCCAGCAGCGGCGGTACAGATGAAAAACTGTTTTTT	CASSGGTDEKLFF
NA	TRBV7-2	TRBJ2-2	NA	TGTGCCAGCAGCCCCTTGAGTGGACCCAGCTCTAACACCGGGGAGCTGTTTTTT	CASSPLSGPSSNTGELFF
NA	TRBV19	TRBJ2-1	NA	TGTGCCAGTAGTATAGGGACCCCCAATGAGCAGTTCTTC	CASSIGTPNEQFF
NA	TRBV11-2	TRBJ1-5	many	TGTGCCAGCAGCTTAGTATCGGTCCGTAGGCCCCAGCATTTT	CASSLVSVRRPQHF
NA	TRBV11-3	TRBJ2-3	NA	TGTGCCAGCAGCTTAGGAGGAGGCATAGATACGCAGTATTTT	CASSLGGGIDTQYF
NA	TRBV19	TRBJ1-1	NA	TGTGCCAGTAGTATCGGAGGCTCACTTTCTGAAGCTTTCTTT	CASSIGGSLSEAFF
NA	TRBV2	TRBJ1-5	NA	TGTGCCAGCAGTGACGGGGATTTAGGCAATCAGCCCCAGCATTTT	CASSDGDLGNQPQHF
TRBD1	TRBV7-2	TRBJ1-1	NA	TGTGCCAGCAGCCAGTCCGGCAGGGGGACTGAAGCTTTCTTT	CASSQSGRGTEAFF
TRBD1	TRBV29-1	TRBJ2-2	once	TGCAGCGTTGGGGGCGACAGGGGGACCGGGGAGCTGTTTTTT	CSVGGDRGTGELFF
NA	TRBV7-2	TRBJ2-7	few	TGTGCCAGCAGCTACCGGGACTCCGCCTACGAGCAGTACTTC	CASSYRDSAYEQYF
NA	TRBV7-9	TRBJ2-7	NA	TGTGCCAGCAGCAGCGAGACTGGAACCTACGAGCAGTACTTC	CASSSETGTYEQYF
NA	TRBV10-3	TRBJ2-7	many	TGTGCCATCGGGTCAGGTCAGTCCTACGAGCAGTACTTC	CAIGSGQSYEQYF
NA	TRBV19	TRBJ1-5	NA	TGTGTCAGTAGTATCTACGACAACCACTATAGCAATCAGCCCCAGCATTTT	CVSSIYDNHYSNQPQHF
NA	TRBV7-9	TRBJ1-6	NA	TGTGCCAGCAGCTTAGAAGGGGTTAGTCTTTCACCCCTCCACTTT	CASSLEGVSLSPLHF
NA	TRBV7-2	TRBJ1-4	NA	TGTGCCAGCAGCCAACAGGGCCAGGTGGCGGAAAAACTGTTTTTT	CASSQQGQVAEKLFF
TRBD1	TRBV24-1	TRBJ2-5	once	TGTGTCACCGAAGACAGGGGCCTTGGAGAGACCCAGTACTTC	CVTEDRGLGETQYF
NA	TRBV7-8	TRBJ2-3	NA	TGTGCCAGCAGCTCGGACCAAACAGATACGCAGTATTTT	CASSSDQTDTQYF
NA	TRBV5-1	TRBJ2-7	NA	TGCGCCAGCAGCTTGAACCCTTCTTACGAGCAGTACTTC	CASSLNPSYEQYF
NA	TRBV7-8	TRBJ1-1	NA	TGTGCCAGCAGCCGGATCGGGTTGGGGGAAGCTTTCTTT	CASSRIGLGEAFF
TRBD1	TRBV20-1	TRBJ1-6	NA	TGCAGTGCGAAACAGGGGGCGGGGAATTCACCCCTCCACTTT	CSAKQGAGNSPLHF
TRBD1	TRBV7-2	TRBJ1-2	once	TGTGCCAGCAGCTCTCCGACAGGGGGAGGCGGCTACACCTTC	CASSSPTGGGGYTF
TRBD2	TRBV25-1	TRBJ2-7	NA	TGTGCCAGCAGTTTTGCGGGAGGGGTCTACGAGCAGTACTTC	CASSFAGGVYEQYF
NA	TRBV7-9	TRBJ1-1	many	TGTGCCAGCAGCTTAAAATGGAACACTGAAGCTTTCTTT	CASSLKWNTEAFF
NA	TRBV2	TRBJ1-6	NA	TGTGCCAGCAGTTTAAGCGTCGGGATTTCACCCCTCCACTTT	CASSLSVGISPLHF
NA	TRBV25-1	TRBJ1-6	NA	TGTGCCAGCAGTCCACACGGTCAGGGAGGAGGATCACCCCTCCACTTT	CASSPHGQGGGSPLHF
TRBD1	TRBV7-2	TRBJ1-6	NA	TGTGCCAGCAGCCCACAGGGGATTTCACCCCTCCACTTT	CASSPQGISPLHF
NA	TRBV9	TRBJ2-5	few	TGTGCCAGCAGTCCCGGGACTTCGACGTACCAAGAGACCCAGTACTTC	CASSPGTSTYQETQYF
NA	TRBV15	TRBJ2-1	NA	TGTGCCACCAGCAGCCTTTTGGGGCACTACAATGAGCAGTTCTTC	CATSSLLGHYNEQFF
NA	TRBV12-3/TRBV12-4	TRBJ1-5	few	TGTGCCAGCAGTTACCCACCTGAGGGCCGATCTCAGCCCCAGCATTTT	CASSYPPEGRSQPQHF
NA	TRBV2	TRBJ1-5	NA	TGTGCCAGCAGCCCGAGCAGGGGAGTAAATCAGCCCCAGCATTTT	CASSPSRGVNQPQHF
NA	TRBV15	TRBJ1-2	many	TGTGCCACCAGCAGAAGGACGGTCTATGGCTACACCTTC	CATSRRTVYGYTF
NA	TRBV15	TRBJ2-7	NA	TGTGCCACCAGCGGACACGGACGCTCTGGGGAACAGTACTTC	CATSGHGRSGEQYF
TRBD2	TRBV29-1	TRBJ2-7	NA	TGCAGCGGCGCTAGCGGCTCCTACGAGCAGTACTTC	CSGASGSYEQYF
NA	TRBV20-1	TRBJ1-2	NA	TGCAGTGCCAATCGGGGCCTGTTGGGCTACACCTTC	CSANRGLLGYTF
TRBD1	TRBV11-1	TRBJ1-1	NA	TGTGCCTGGAGTGGGGGACAGACGAACACTGAAGCTTTCTTT	CAWSGGQTNTEAFF
NA	TRBV7-9	TRBJ2-7	NA	TGTGCCAGCAGTGGGACCGCCTCCTACGAGCAGTACTTC	CASSGTASYEQYF
NA	TRBV29-1	TRBJ1-2	NA	TGCAGCGTTGAAGGGCCAGCTACCTATGGCTACACCTTC	CSVEGPATYGYTF